This T cell receptor (beta chain) was recovered during a study of OX40 agonist ivuxolimab in advanced cancers. Study as a whole: Given to patients was ivuxolimab, an agonistic anti-OX40 (CD134) antibody. Dose-escalation patients were diagnosed with hepatocellular carcinoma, melanoma, renal cell cancer or head and neck cancer. Enrollees could have had prior anti-PD-1, anti-PD-L1 or anti-CTLA-4 therapy, which around 43% had received. Whole-study findings and limits: Circulating CD4+ and CD8+ T cells showed clonal expansion by week 6 at 0.1 to 3.0 mg/kg.

Using immunoSEQ multiplex PCR, the repertoire was profiled, and TCRdb retains in-frame clones only, with some absent. This sample has about 10,000 clones, with roughly 82% found just once. As concerns this clone: Antigen specificity is unknown.

Trimming removed 5 bases at V and 5 bases at J, with 22 bases between. The length of the CDR3 is 17 residues. Germline CDR1 is SGHAT and CDR2 is FQNNGV. The gene calls are TRBV11-2 and TRBJ2-1; D is possibly TRBD1 or TRBD2 (5 bases each). The sample consisted of CD4+ or CD8+ T cells sorted from blood, taken in a trial of the OX40 agonist ivuxolimab. The receptor was derived from an adult with an advanced solid tumor such as melanoma, head and neck, liver or kidney cancer. The CDR3: CASSGGVTVRTNNEQFF. For the CDR3, the DNA is TGTGCCAGCAGCGGGGGAGTTACAGTCCGTACAAACAATGAGCAGTTCTTC. The full variable domain, rest sourced from reference TRBV11-2 and TRBJ2-1, is EAGVAQSPRYKIIEKRQSVAFWCNPISGHATLYWYQQILGQGPKLLIQFQNNGVVDDSQLPKDRFSAERLKGVDSTLKIQPAKLEDSAVYLCASSGGVTVRTNNEQFFGPGTRLTVL.